This T cell receptor beta chain appears in the sequencing data of a study of a mutant IDH1 vaccine in newly diagnosed glioma. Study at large: Patients' prior therapy spanned radiotherapy, temozolomide, or both; most underwent both.

TCRdb keeps only in-frame clones here, not all; method: immunoSEQ multiplex PCR. The top ten clones hold approximately 7.4% of a sample with some 100,000 clones, about 83% of them seen once. Study-level findings and limits: The occurrence of vaccine-induced immune responses was seen in 90% to 95% of patients.

The time point: baseline, week 1 (first vaccination visit). Treatment given: pre-vaccination baseline after standard-of-care therapy. The CDR3 spans 15 residues. The V gene's germline CDR1 is LGHNA and CDR2 YSLEER. Trimming cost V 4 bases and J 1 base; bases outside gene matches: 1. As concerns this clone: Antigen specificity is unknown.

This sequence joins TRBV4-3 and TRBJ2-7; the match to TRBD2 covers 13 bases. The TCR sequence derives from a woman between 45 and 65 years old with glioma. This material consisted of PBMCs, taken from a glioma patient treated with radiotherapy, temozolomide or both. This CDR3 reads CASSPGLAGSYEQYF. The CDR3 coding sequence is TGCGCCAGCAGCCCGGGACTAGCGGGGTCCTACGAGCAGTACTTC.